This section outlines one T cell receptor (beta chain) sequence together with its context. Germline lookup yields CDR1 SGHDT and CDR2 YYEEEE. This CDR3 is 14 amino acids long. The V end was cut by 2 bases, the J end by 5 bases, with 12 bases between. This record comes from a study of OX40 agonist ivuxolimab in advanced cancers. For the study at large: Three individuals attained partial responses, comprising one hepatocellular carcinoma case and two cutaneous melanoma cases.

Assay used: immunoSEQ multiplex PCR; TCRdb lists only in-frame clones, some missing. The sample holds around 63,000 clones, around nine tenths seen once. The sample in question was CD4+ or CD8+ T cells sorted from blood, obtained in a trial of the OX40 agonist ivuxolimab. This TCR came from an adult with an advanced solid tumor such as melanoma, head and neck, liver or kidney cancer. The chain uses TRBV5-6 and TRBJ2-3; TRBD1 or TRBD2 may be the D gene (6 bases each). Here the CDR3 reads CASSFRGAGDTQYF. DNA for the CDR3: TGTGCCAGCAGCTTTAGGGGGGCGGGAGATACGCAGTATTTT. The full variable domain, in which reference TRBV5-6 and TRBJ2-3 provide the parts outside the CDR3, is DAGVTQSPTHLIKTRGQQVTLRCSPKSGHDTVSWYQQALGQGPQFIFQYYEEEERQRGNFPDRFSGHQFPNYSSELNVNALLLGDSALYLCASSFRGAGDTQYFGPGTRLTVL.